The sequence of this T cell receptor (beta chain) was determined in a study of cytomegalovirus exposure and HLA in healthy donors. PCR involved 60 Vbeta and 13 Jbeta primers. Measured with immunoSEQ multiplex PCR; TCRdb has only the in-frame clones, and not every one. The sample consists of 150,000 to 200,000 clones, approximately 80% of them appearing once. Germline V gene lookup returns CDR1 SEHNR and CDR2 FQNEAQ (reference sequence). CDR3 size: 15 residues. The V gene is TRBV7-9, the J gene TRBJ2-5; TRBD2 agrees at 7 bases. Matching the DNA end better, TRBJ2-7 makes the J call doubtful. The clonotype comes from a woman between 18 and 29 years old in good health and CMV-seronegative. Sequences were obtained from PBMCs. CDR3 bases: TGTGCCAGCAGCCCCCAGGCGGGGAGGGGCTACGAGCAGTACTTC. This translates into CASSPQAGRGYEQYF.